This T cell receptor beta chain was captured by sequencing in a study of CD8 T cells in ankylosing spondylitis. Study-wide results and caveats: Seemingly distinctive of ankylosing spondylitis blood was a TCR beta motif formed by eight highly homologous variants. Disease-linked clones bore a CD8+ phenotype and were relatively rare in peripheral blood.

5'-RACE, quantitative and with molecular barcodes, yielded the TCR beta libraries. MiXCR was run by TCRdb on the 5' RACE reads, yielding one entry per CDR3 protein. This table holds hundreds of thousands of distinct CDR3 sequences, 10% to 15% found once. This clonotype was counted many times. The antigen is not known. The CDR3 is 15 amino acids. Trimming stripped 7 bases from V and 1 base from J, with 15 bases between. CDR1 is MNHEY and CDR2 is SVGEGT in the germline V gene. Sample: blood, either unsorted or a sorted T cell fraction (not recorded which). The sequence was obtained from a male donor with ankylosing spondylitis. The V gene is TRBV6-2 or TRBV6-3, the J gene TRBJ2-3; possibly TRBD1 for D (6 bases). CDR3 nucleotides: TGTGCCAGCACCTCCCCGGACAGCCGCACAGATACGCAGTATTTT. Translating it yields CASTSPDSRTDTQYF.